The 13 T cell receptor beta chains below all came from one sample that was sequenced in a study of cytomegalovirus exposure and HLA in healthy donors. The method was immunoSEQ multiplex PCR; TCRdb's version includes in-frame clones alone and lacks a portion of them. The sample shows 350,000 or so clones, 86% of them seen only once. Material for sequencing was PBMCs. The receptors derive from a woman between 18 and 29 years old in good health and CMV-seronegative.

This rearrangement joins TRBV5-1 to TRBJ1-2, with 9 bases aligning to TRBD1. The CDR3 is 13 amino acids. V was pared by 3 bases and J by 5 bases, with 2 bases of the junction left unmatched. Germline values: CDR1 SGHRS, CDR2 YFSETQ. Here the CDR3 reads CASSSDRGYGYTF. CDR3 nucleotides: TGCGCCAGCAGCTCGGACAGGGGTTATGGCTACACCTTC.

The J gene is TRBJ2-1, the V gene TRBV28; tentative D call: TRBD2 (6 bases). Germline V gene sequence: CDR1 MDHEN, CDR2 SYDVKM. V gave up 2 bases and J gave up 3 bases, with 14 bases separating them. This CDR3 spans 16 amino acids. For the CDR3, the DNA is TGTGCCAGCAGTTTACCCCCGGGACTCCGCTACAATGAGCAGTTCTTC. This encodes CASSLPPGLRYNEQFF.

The chain uses TRBV27 and TRBJ2-5; TRBD2 might be the D (6 bases). This CDR3 is 16 amino acids long. Between the trimmed V and J ends, which lost 1 base and 5 bases, there was a span of 17 bases. CDR1 and CDR2 (germline): MNHEY, SMNVEV (reference sequence). The CDR3 reads CASSLFKPGELETQYF. Written as DNA, the CDR3 is TGTGCCAGCAGTTTATTCAAACCGGGAGAGTTGGAGACCCAGTACTTC.

This rearrangement joins TRBV18 to TRBJ2-3; D not resolved. This CDR3 region has 15 residues. Germline loops: CDR1 KGHSH, CDR2 LQKENI. V was shortened by 0 bases and J by 2 bases, with 9 bases between the two germline ends. This chain's CDR3 is CASSPPAEYTDTQYF. The CDR3 DNA reads as TGTGCCAGCTCACCACCGGCAGAATACACAGATACGCAGTATTTT.

This chain links TRBV6-5 with TRBJ2-1, with TRBD1 identical over 11 bases. Trimming cost V 4 bases and J 4 bases; bases outside gene matches: 3. The germline V gene has CDR1 MNHEY and CDR2 SVGAGI. The CDR3 has 15 amino acids. The CDR3 nucleotides read TGTGCCAGCAGTTCCGGGACAGGGGGATACAATGAGCAGTTCTTC. Translated: CASSSGTGGYNEQFF.

In the case of this clone: Mismatch with germline at one junction end may stem from a read error. The V and J genes are TRBV7-7 and TRBJ2-1, with TRBD1 matching 7 bases. Germline CDR1 reads SSHAT; CDR2 reads FNYEAQ (reference sequence). This CDR3 region has 13 residues. The CDR3, as DNA: TGTGCTAGCAGCTCGGGACAGCCCAATGAGCAGTTCTTC. It yields the protein CASSSGQPNEQFF.

This chain joins TRBV29-1 and TRBJ1-3; 9 nucleotides line up with TRBD1. Germline V gives CDR1 SQVTM, CDR2 ANQGSEA. This CDR3 has 14 amino acids. V shed 6 bases, J shed 2 bases, and the junction held 5 bases outside the gene matches. CDR3: CSVQGARPGNTIYF. Here the CDR3 DNA reads TGCAGCGTACAGGGGGCAAGGCCTGGAAACACCATATATTTT.

This chain links TRBV29-1 with TRBJ2-7; TRBD2 agrees at 13 bases. The CDR3 has 17 amino acids. CDR1 and CDR2 (germline): SQVTM, ANQGSEA. The junction had 14 bases not matched to a gene; V was cut back by 6 bases and J by 3 bases. The CDR3 loop reads CSVNGLAGAFGLYEQYF. The CDR3 DNA reads as TGCAGCGTGAACGGACTAGCGGGAGCTTTCGGTCTCTACGAGCAGTACTTC.

The V and J genes are TRBV7-2 and TRBJ2-1; the D gene is possibly TRBD2 (5 bases). With 2 bases removed from V and 0 bases from J, the gap between germline ends came to 11 bases. The V gene's germline CDR1 is SGHTA and CDR2 FQGNSA. The CDR3 has 16 amino acids. As DNA, the CDR3 is TGTGCCAGCAGCTTAAGGCGGGCAAGCTCCTACAATGAGCAGTTCTTC. Translated, it gives CASSLRRASSYNEQFF.

This clone was detected a few times. The chain joins TRBV2 to TRBJ1-5; the D is unclear. V was pared by 0 bases and J by 7 bases, with 10 bases between. This CDR3 has 14 amino acids. Looked up from germline, CDR1 is SNHLY and CDR2 is FYNNEI. CDR3 sequence: CASSEAVGVQPQHF. The CDR3 DNA reads as TGTGCCAGCAGTGAAGCGGTAGGAGTCCAGCCCCAGCATTTT.

The gene calls are TRBV29-1 and TRBJ1-5; D may be TRBD1 (5 bases). V gave up 6 bases and J gave up 6 bases, with 15 bases separating them. In germline, CDR1 is SQVTM, CDR2 ANQGSEA. This CDR3 is built from 13 residues. The CDR3 protein is CSVGTALGQPQHF. CDR3 DNA sequence: TGCAGCGTAGGGACTGCTCTGGGTCAGCCCCAGCATTTT.

The chain has TRBV6-5 and TRBJ2-3; 7 bases map to TRBD1. The V gene end was trimmed by 6 bases and the J gene end by 2 bases; junction bases not matched to a gene: 8. Germline values: CDR1 MNHEY, CDR2 SVGAGI. The CDR3 has 15 amino acids. CDR3 sequence reads: CASSGGQAHTDTQYF. CDR3 sequence (DNA): TGTGCCAGCAGCGGAGGACAGGCGCACACAGATACGCAGTATTTT.

The chain uses TRBV27 and TRBJ1-1, with D perhaps TRBD1 (6 bases). The CDR3 is 13 amino acids. The germline V gene encodes CDR1 MNHEY and CDR2 SMNVEV (reference sequence). V was trimmed by 8 bases and J by 0 bases, leaving 10 bases between them. CDR3 sequence (DNA): TGTGCCAGCTCTAACAGGGTGAACACTGAAGCTTTCTTT. Translation gives CASSNRVNTEAFF.